This record looks at one T cell receptor beta chain sequence and its context. This entry is derived from a study of shared clonotypes between healthy human individuals. V shed 2 bases and J 6 bases; nucleotides not matched to a gene: 3. The CDR3 contains 16 residues. CDR1 is GTSNPN, CDR2 SVGIG, per germline (reference sequence). The assay was immunoSEQ multiplex PCR, and TCRdb's table has in-frame clones only and misses some. The sample lists a few million clones, approximately 94% occurring once. Healthy adults negative for HIV, lacking recent acute infections or vaccinations, served as donors. Sequenced sample: naive CD4+ T cells sorted from blood. Subset here: CD45RA+ positively selected. V gene TRBV30 combines with J gene TRBJ2-2, with TRBD2 identical over 16 bases. The TCR was taken from a man in his late teens or twenties in good health. CDR3 nucleotide sequence: TGTGCCTGGAGTACGGGACTAGCGGGGGGGCCCGGGGAGCTGTTTTTT. Its protein is CAWSTGLAGGPGELFF. The variable domain in full, with the rest retrieved from reference TRBV30 and TRBJ2-2, is SQTIHQWPATLVQPVGSPLSLECTVEGTSNPNLYWYRQAAGRGLQLLFYSVGIGQISSEVPQNLSASRPQDRQFILSSKKLLLSDSGFYLCAWSTGLAGGPGELFFGEGSRLTVL.